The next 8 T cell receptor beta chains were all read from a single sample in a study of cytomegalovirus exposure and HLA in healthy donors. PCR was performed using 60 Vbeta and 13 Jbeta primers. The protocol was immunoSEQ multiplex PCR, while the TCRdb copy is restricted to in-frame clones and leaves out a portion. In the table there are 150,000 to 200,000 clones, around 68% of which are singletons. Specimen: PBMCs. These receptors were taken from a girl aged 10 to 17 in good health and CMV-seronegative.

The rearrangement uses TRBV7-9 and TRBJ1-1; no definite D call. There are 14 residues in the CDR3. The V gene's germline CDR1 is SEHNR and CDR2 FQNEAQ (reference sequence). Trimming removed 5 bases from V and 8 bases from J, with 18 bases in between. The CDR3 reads CASSPSSSQGEAFF. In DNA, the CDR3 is TGTGCCAGCAGCCCGTCCAGTAGCCAAGGAGAAGCTTTCTTT.

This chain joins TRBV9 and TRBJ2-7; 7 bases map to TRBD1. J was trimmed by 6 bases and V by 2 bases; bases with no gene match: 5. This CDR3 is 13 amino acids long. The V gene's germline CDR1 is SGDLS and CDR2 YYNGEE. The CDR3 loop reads CASSVDRDGEQYF. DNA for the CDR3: TGTGCCAGCAGCGTTGACAGGGACGGCGAGCAGTACTTC. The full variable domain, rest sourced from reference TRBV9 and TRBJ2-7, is DSGVTQTPKHLITATGQRVTLRCSPRSGDLSVYWYQQSLDQGLQFLIQYYNGEERAKGNILERFSAQQFPDLHSELNLSSLELGDSALYFCASSVDRDGEQYFGPGTRLTVT.

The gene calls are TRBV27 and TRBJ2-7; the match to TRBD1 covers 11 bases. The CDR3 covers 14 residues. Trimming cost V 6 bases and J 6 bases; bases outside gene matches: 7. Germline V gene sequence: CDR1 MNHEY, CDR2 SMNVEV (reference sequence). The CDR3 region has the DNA TGTGCCAGCAGGATTCCGGGACAGGGGGGCGAGCAGTACTTC. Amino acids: CASRIPGQGGEQYF.

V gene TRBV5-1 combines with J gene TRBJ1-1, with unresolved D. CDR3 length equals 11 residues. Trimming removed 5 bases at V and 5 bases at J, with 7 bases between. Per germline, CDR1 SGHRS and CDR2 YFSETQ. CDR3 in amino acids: CASRRETEAFF. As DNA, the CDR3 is TGCGCCAGCAGGCGGGAGACTGAAGCTTTCTTT. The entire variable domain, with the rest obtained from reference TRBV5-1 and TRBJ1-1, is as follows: KAGVTQTPRYLIKTRGQQVTLSCSPISGHRSVSWYQQTPGQGLQFLFEYFSETQRNKGNFPGRFSGRQFSNSRSEMNVSTLELGDSALYLCASRRETEAFFGQGTRLTVV.

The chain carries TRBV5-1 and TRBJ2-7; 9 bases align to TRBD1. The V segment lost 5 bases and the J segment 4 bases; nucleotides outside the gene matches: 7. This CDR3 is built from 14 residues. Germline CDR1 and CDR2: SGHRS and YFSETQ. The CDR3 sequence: CASSQDRGQYEQYF. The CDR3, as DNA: TGCGCCAGCAGTCAGGACAGGGGTCAATACGAGCAGTACTTC.

CDR3 coding DNA: TGTGCCAGCGGGCAGGGCTCCTACGAGCAGTACTTC. It specifies CASGQGSYEQYF. The V gene is TRBV6-5, the J gene TRBJ2-7, with D possibly TRBD1 on 5 matching bases. Germline V gives CDR1 MNHEY, CDR2 SVGAGI. Trimming removed 8 bases at V and 0 bases at J, with 8 bases between. The CDR3 covers 12 residues.

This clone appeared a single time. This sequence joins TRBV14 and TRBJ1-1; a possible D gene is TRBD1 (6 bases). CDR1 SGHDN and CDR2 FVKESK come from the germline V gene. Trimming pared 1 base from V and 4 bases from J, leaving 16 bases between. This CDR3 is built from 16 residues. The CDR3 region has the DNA TGTGCCAGCAGCCAAGGGAACCTACAGGGACGCACTGAAGCTTTCTTT. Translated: CASSQGNLQGRTEAFF.

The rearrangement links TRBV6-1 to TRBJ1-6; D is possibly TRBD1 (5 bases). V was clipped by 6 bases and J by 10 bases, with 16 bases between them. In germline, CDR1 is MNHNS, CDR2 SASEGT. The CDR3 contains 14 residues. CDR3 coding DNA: TGTGCCAGCAGACAGGTTGGGGTAGGGTCACCCCTCCACTTT. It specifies CASRQVGVGSPLHF.